Here is one T cell receptor (beta chain) with its context. The antigen is not known. Assay: immunoSEQ multiplex PCR; the TCRdb copy retains only in-frame clones and omits some. The sample lists roughly 60,000 clones, 75% to 95% occurring once. This entry belongs to a study of OX40 agonist ivuxolimab in advanced cancers. Overall study results and limits: People who partly responded at 0.1-3.0 mg/kg had some of the least clonal expansion seen.

The CDR3 runs to 11 residues. Germline V gives CDR1 SEHNR, CDR2 FQNEAQ (reference sequence). Trimming removed 8 bases from V and 9 bases from J; junction bases left unmatched: 3. This specimen was CD4+ or CD8+ T cells sorted from blood, taken in a trial of the OX40 agonist ivuxolimab. This TCR was recovered from an adult with an advanced solid tumor such as melanoma, head and neck, liver or kidney cancer. The chain employs TRBV7-9 and TRBJ2-1; TRBD1 matches 8 bases. Here the CDR3 DNA reads TGTGCCAGCGACAGGGGTCGTGAGCAGTTCTTC. Translation gives CASDRGREQFF.